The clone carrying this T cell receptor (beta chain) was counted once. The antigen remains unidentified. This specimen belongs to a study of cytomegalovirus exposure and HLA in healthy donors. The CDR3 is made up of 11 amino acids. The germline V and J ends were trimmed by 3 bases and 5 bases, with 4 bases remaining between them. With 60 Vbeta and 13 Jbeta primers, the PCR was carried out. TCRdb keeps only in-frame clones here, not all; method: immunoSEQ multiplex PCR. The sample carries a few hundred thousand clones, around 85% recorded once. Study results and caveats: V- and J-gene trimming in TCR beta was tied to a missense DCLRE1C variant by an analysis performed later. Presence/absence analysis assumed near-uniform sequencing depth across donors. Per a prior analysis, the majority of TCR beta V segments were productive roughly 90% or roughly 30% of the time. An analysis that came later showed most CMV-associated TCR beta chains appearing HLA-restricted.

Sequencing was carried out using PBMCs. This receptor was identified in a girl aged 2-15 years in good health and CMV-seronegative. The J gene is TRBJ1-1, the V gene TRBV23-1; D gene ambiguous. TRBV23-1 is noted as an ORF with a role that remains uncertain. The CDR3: CASSHRTEAFF. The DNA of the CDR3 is TGCGCCAGCAGTCACAGGACTGAAGCTTTCTTT.